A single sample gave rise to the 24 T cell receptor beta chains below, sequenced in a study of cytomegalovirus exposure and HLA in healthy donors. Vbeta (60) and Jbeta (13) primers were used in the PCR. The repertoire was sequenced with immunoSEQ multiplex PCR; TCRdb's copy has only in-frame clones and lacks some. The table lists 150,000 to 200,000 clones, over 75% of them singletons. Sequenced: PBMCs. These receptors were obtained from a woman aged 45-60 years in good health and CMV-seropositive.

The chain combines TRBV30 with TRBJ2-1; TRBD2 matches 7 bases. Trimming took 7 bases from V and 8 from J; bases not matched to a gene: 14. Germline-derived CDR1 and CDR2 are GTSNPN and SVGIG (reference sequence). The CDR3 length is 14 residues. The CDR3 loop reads CASKGATSDYEQFF. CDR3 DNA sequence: TGTGCCTCCAAAGGCGCTACTAGCGACTATGAGCAGTTCTTC. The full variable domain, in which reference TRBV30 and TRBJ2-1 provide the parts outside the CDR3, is SQTIHQWPATLVQPVGSPLSLECTVEGTSNPNLYWYRQAAGRGLQLLFYSVGIGQISSEVPQNLSASRPQDRQFILSSKKLLLSDSGFYLCASKGATSDYEQFFGPGTRLTVL.

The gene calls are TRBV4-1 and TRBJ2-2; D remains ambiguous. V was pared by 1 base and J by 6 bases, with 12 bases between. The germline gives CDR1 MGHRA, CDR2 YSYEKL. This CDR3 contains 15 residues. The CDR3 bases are TGCGCCAGCAGCCAAGTGCTGATAGAATCCGGGGAGCTGTTTTTT. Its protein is CASSQVLIESGELFF.

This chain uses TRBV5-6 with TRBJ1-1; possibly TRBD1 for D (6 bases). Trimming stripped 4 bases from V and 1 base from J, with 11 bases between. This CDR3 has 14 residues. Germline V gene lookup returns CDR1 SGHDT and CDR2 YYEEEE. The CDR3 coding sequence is TGTGCCAGCAGCCCGCTACAGGGGAACACTGAAGCTTTCTTT. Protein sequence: CASSPLQGNTEAFF. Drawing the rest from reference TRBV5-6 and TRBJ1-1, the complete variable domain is DAGVTQSPTHLIKTRGQQVTLRCSPKSGHDTVSWYQQALGQGPQFIFQYYEEEERQRGNFPDRFSGHQFPNYSSELNVNALLLGDSALYLCASSPLQGNTEAFFGQGTRLTVV.

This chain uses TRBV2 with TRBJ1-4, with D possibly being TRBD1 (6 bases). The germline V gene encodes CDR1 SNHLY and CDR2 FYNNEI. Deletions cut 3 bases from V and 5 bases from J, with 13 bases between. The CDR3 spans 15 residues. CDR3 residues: CASSDQGQGNEKLFF. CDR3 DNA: TGTGCCAGCAGTGATCAGGGGCAGGGGAATGAAAAACTGTTTTTT.

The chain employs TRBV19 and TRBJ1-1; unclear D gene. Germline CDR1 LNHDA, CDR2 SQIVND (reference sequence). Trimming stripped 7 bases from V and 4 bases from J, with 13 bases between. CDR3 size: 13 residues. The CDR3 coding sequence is TGTGCCAGTACCCCACGGGAGGGCACTGAAGCTTTCTTT. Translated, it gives CASTPREGTEAFF.

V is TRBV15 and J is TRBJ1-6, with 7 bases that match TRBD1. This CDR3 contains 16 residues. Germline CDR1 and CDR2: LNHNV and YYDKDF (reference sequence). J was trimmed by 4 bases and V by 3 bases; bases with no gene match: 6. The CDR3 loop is CATSRDRFVYNSPLHF. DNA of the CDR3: TGTGCCACCAGCAGGGACAGGTTCGTGTATAATTCACCCCTCCACTTT.

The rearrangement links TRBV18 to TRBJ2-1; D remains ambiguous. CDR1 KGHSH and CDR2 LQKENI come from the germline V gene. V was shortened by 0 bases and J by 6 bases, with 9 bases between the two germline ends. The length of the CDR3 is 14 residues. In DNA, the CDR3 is TGTGCCAGCTCACCACCGAAGGCGGTCAATGAGCAGTTCTTC. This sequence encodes CASSPPKAVNEQFF. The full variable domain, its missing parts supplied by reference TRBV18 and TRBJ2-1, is NAGVMQNPRHLVRRRGQEARLRCSPMKGHSHVYWYRQLPEEGLKFMVYLQKENIIDESGMPKERFSAEFPKEGPSILRIQQVVRGDSAAYFCASSPPKAVNEQFFGPGTRLTVL.

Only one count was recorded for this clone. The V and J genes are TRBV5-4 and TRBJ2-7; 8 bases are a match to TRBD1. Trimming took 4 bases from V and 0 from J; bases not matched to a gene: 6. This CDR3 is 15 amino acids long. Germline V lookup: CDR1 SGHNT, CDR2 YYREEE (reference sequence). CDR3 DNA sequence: TGTGCCAGCAGCGCATCCGGGACAGGCTCCTACGAGCAGTACTTC. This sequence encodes CASSASGTGSYEQYF.

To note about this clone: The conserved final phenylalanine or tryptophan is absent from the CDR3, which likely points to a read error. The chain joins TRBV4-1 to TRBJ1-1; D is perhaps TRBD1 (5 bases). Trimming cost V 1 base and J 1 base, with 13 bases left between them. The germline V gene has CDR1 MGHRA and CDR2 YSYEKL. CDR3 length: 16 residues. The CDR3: CASSQGWGRANTEAFV. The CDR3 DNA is TGCGCCAGCAGCCAAGGGTGGGGCAGGGCGAACACTGAAGCTTTCGTT.

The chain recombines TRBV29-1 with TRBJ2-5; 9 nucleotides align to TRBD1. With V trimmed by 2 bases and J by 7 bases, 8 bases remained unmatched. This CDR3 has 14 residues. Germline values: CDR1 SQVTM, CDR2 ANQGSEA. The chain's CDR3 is CSVERGQGTGTQYF. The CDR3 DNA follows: TGCAGCGTTGAAAGAGGACAGGGGACGGGGACCCAGTACTTC.

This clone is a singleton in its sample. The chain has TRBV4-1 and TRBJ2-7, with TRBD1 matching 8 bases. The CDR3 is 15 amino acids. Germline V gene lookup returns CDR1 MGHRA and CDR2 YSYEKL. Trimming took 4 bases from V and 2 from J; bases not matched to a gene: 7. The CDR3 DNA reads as TGCGCCAGCAGCCTACCGGGACAGGCAACCTACGAGCAGTACTTC. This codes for CASSLPGQATYEQYF.

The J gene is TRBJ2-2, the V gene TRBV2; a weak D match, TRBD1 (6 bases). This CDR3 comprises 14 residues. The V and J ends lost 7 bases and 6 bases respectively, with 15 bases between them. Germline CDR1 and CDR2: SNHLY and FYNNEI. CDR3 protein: CASTTGRGAGELFF. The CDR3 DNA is TGTGCCAGCACAACAGGCAGGGGTGCCGGGGAGCTGTTTTTT.

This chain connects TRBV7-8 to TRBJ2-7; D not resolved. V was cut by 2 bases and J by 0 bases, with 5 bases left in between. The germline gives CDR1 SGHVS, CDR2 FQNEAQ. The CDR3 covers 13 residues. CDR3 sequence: CASSLISSYEQYF. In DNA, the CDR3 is TGTGCCAGCAGCTTAATTAGCTCCTACGAGCAGTACTTC.

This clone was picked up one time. The CDR3 nucleotides read TGTGCCAGCAGGAGACAGGGGCATGGATCTAACAATGAGCAGTTCTTC. Residues: CASRRQGHGSNNEQFF. The chain combines TRBV2 with TRBJ2-1, with 8 nucleotides matching TRBD1. This CDR3 region has 16 residues. Looked up from germline, CDR1 is SNHLY and CDR2 is FYNNEI. V trimming: 6 bases; J trimming: 5 bases; junction bases outside the gene matches: 12. Together with reference TRBV2 and TRBJ2-1, the CDR3 gives the full variable domain: EPEVTQTPSHQVTQMGQEVILRCVPISNHLYFYWYRQILGQKVEFLVSFYNNEISEKSEIFDDQFSVERPDGSNFTLKIRSTKLEDSAMYFCASRRQGHGSNNEQFFGPGTRLTVL.

The CDR3 DNA reads as TGTGCCAGCAGCTCCCCACCACACTCTAGCGGGGGGGCCTACAATGAGCAGTTCTTC. Its translation: CASSSPPHSSGGAYNEQFF. The gene calls are TRBV7-2 and TRBJ2-1; TRBD2 aligns across 12 bases. This CDR3 is built from 19 residues. J gave up 2 bases and V 4 bases, and 12 bases lay outside the gene matches. Germline loops: CDR1 SGHTA, CDR2 FQGNSA.

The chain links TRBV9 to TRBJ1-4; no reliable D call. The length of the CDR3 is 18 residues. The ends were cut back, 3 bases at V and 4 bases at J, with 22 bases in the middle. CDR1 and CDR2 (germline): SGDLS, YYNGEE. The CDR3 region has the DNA TGTGCCAGCAGCGCTGGCACTTATGGGGAGTACGTTAATGAAAAACTGTTTTTT. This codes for CASSAGTYGEYVNEKLFF.

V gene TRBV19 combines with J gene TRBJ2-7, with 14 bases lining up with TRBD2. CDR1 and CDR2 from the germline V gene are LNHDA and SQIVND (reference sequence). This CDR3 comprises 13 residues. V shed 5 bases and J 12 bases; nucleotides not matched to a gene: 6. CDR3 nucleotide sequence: TGTGCCAGTAGTGCGGGACTAGCGGGAGCTCTGTACTTC. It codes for CASSAGLAGALYF. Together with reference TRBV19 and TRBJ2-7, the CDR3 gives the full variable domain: DGGITQSPKYLFRKEGQNVTLSCEQNLNHDAMYWYRQDPGQGLRLIYYSQIVNDFQKGDIAEGYSVSREKKESFPLTVTSAQKNPTAFYLCASSAGLAGALYFGPGTRLTVT.

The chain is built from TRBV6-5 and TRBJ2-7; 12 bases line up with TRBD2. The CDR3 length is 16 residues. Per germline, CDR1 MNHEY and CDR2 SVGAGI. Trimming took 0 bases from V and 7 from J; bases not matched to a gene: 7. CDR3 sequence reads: CASSYSGLAGGREQYF. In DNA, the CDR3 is TGTGCCAGCAGTTACTCGGGGCTAGCGGGGGGGCGAGAGCAGTACTTC.

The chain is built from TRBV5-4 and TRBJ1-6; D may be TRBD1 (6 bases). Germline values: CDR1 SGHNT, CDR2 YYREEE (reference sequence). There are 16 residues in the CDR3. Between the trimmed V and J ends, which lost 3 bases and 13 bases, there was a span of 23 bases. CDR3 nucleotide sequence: TGTGCCAGCAGCTCTGGACAGCCTAACGGGGTGGATCCCCTCCACTTT. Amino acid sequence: CASSSGQPNGVDPLHF.

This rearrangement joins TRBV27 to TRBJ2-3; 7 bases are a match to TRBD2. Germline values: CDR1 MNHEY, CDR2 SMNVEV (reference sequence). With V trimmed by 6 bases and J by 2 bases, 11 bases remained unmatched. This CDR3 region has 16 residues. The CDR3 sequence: CASSREGRQYTDTQYF. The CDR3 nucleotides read TGTGCCAGCAGCAGGGAGGGAAGACAATACACAGATACGCAGTATTTT.

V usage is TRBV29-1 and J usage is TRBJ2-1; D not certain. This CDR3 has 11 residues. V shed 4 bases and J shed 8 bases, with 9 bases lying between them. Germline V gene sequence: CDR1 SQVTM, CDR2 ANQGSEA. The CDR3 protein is CSVGLVDEQFF. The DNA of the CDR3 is TGCAGCGTTGGGTTAGTCGATGAGCAGTTCTTC.

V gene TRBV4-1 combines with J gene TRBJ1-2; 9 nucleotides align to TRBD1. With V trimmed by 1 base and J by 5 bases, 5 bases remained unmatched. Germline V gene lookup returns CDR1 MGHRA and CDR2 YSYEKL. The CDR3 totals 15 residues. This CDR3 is CASSQGGTGRYGYTF. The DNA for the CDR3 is TGCGCCAGCAGCCAAGGGGGGACAGGGAGATATGGCTACACCTTC.

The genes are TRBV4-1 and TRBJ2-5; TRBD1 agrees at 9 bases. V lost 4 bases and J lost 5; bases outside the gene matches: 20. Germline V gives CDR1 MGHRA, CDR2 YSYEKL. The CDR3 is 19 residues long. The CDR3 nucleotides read TGCGCCAGCAGCCCTGCCGGTGCACAGGGGGCCCGACGGGGGGAGACCCAGTACTTC. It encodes CASSPAGAQGARRGETQYF.

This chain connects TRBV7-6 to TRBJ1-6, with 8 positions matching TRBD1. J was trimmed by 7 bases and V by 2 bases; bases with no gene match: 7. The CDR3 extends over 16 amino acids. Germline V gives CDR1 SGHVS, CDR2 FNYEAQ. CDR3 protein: CASSLSGDRGNSPLHF. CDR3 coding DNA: TGTGCCAGCAGCTTATCCGGTGACAGGGGAAATTCACCCCTCCACTTT. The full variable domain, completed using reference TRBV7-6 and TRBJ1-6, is GAGVSQSPRYKVTKRGQDVALRCDPISGHVSLYWYRQALGQGPEFLTYFNYEAQQDKSGLPNDRFSAERPEGSISTLTIQRTEQRDSAMYRCASSLSGDRGNSPLHFGNGTRLTVT.